The text below deals with one T cell receptor (beta chain). The data were obtained in a study of shared clonotypes between healthy human individuals. Study context: Three plates each covered CD4 naive and memory; CD8 naive two, CD8 memory one.

In the sorted-subset replicate PCRs, around 200 ng DNA, around 32,000 T cell genomes, was used. Data came from immunoSEQ multiplex PCR; TCRdb stores just in-frame clones and leaves some out. The sample consists of about 990,000 clones, around 78% of them appearing once. CDR1 and CDR2 (germline): SGHVS, FNYEAQ. The V and J ends lost 1 base and 10 bases respectively, with 10 bases between them. This CDR3 has 13 amino acids. The source material was memory CD4+ T cells from PBMCs. Subset indicated: CD45RA-negative fraction. V gene TRBV7-6 combines with J gene TRBJ1-4; the D is unclear. The source is a man between 18 and 35 years old in good health. Some clones in this sample may be carry-over from other donors' samples. CDR3 sequence (DNA): TGTGCCAGCAGCTTAGTTCAGACCGGAAAACTGTTTTTT. This encodes CASSLVQTGKLFF.